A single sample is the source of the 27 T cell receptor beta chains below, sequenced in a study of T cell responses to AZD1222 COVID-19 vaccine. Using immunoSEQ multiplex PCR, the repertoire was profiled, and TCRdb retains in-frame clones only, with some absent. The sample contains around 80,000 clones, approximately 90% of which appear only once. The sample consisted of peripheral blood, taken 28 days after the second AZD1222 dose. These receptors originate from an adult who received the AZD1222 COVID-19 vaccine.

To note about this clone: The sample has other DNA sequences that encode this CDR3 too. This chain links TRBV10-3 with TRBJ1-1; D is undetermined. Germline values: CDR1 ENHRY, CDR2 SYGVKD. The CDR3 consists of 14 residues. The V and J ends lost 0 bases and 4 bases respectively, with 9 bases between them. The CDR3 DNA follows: TGTGCCATCAGTGAGTCGCAAGGGAGCACTGAAGCTTTCTTT. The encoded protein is CAISESQGSTEAFF.

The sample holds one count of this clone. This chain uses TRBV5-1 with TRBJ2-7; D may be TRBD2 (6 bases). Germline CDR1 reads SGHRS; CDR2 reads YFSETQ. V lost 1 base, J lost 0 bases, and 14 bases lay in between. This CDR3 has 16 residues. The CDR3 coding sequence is TGCGCCAGCAGCTTGATTGCGGGGACCGCCTCCTACGAGCAGTACTTC. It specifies CASSLIAGTASYEQYF.

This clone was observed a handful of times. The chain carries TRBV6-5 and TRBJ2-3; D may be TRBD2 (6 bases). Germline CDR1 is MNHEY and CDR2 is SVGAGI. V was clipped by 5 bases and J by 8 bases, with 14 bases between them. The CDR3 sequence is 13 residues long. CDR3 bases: TGTGCCAGCAGTCGCTCGGGACTGGGTACGCAGTATTTT. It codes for CASSRSGLGTQYF.

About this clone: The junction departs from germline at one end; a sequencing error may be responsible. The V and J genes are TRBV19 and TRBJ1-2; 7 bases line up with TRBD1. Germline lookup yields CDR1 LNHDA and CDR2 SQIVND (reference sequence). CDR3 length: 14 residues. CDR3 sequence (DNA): TGTGCCAGTAGAAAACCTGGACAGGAAGATAGTGGTGCTTTC. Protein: CASRKPGQEDSGAF.

In DNA form, the CDR3 reads TGCGCCAGCAGTAAGACAAATAGCGGGTCCCAGGGGTACGAGCAGTACTTC. This sequence encodes CASSKTNSGSQGYEQYF. This chain uses TRBV10-1 with TRBJ2-7; a weak D match, TRBD2 (7 bases). The CDR3 totals 17 residues. CDR1 and CDR2 from the germline V gene are WNHNN and SYGVQD (reference sequence). V was clipped by 5 bases and J by 4 bases, with 24 bases between them.

CDR3 sequence (DNA): TGTGCCAGCAGCGCCGGGTCTTCAACTAATGAAAAACTGTTTTTT. It specifies CASSAGSSTNEKLFF. The chain uses TRBV7-9 and TRBJ1-4; D ambiguous. V lost 5 bases to trimming and J lost 0 bases, with 10 bases between them. The CDR3 consists of 15 residues. CDR1 is SEHNR and CDR2 is FQNEAQ in the germline V gene (reference sequence).

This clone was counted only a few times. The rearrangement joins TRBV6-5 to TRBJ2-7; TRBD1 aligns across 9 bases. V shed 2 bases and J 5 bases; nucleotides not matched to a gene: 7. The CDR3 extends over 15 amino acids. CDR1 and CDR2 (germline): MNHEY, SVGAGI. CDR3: CASSYARDRVHEQYF. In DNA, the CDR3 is TGTGCCAGCAGTTACGCCCGGGACAGGGTACACGAGCAGTACTTC.

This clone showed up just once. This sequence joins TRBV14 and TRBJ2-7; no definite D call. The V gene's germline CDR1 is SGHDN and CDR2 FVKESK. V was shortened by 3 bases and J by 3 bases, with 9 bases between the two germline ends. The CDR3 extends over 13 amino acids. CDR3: CASSQSQSYEQYF. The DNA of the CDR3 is TGTGCCAGCAGCCAGTCACAGAGCTACGAGCAGTACTTC.

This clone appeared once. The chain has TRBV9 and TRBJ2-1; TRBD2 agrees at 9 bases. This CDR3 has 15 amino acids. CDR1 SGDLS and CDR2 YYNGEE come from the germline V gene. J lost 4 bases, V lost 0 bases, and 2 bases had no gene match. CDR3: CASSVVTSGYNEQFF. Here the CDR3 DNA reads TGTGCCAGCAGCGTAGTGACTAGCGGATACAATGAGCAGTTCTTC.

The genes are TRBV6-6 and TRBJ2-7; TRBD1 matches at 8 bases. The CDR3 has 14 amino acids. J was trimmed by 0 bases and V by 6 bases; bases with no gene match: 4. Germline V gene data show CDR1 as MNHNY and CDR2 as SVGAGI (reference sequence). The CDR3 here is CASRTGAFSYEQYF. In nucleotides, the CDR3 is TGTGCCAGCAGGACAGGGGCTTTCTCCTACGAGCAGTACTTC.

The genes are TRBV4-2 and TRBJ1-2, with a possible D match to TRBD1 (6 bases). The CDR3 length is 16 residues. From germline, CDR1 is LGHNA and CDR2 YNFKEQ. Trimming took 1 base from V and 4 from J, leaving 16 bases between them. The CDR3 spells CASSQGPRQGPYGYTF. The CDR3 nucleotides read TGTGCCAGCAGCCAAGGGCCCCGTCAGGGGCCCTATGGCTACACCTTC.

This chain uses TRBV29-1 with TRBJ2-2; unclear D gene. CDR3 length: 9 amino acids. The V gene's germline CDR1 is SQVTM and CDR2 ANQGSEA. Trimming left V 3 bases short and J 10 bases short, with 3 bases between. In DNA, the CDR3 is TGCAGCGTTGAGCTGGAGCTGTTTTTT. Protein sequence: CSVELELFF.

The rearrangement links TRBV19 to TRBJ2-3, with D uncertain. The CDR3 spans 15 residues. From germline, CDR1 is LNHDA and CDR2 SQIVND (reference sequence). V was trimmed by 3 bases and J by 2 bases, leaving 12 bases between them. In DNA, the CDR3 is TGTGCCAGTAGTATCATACCCGTCTCCACAGATACGCAGTATTTT. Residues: CASSIIPVSTDTQYF.

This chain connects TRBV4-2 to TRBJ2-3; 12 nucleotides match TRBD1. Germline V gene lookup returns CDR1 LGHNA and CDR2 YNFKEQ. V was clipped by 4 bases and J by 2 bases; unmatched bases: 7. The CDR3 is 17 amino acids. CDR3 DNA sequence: TGTGCCAGCAGCCCAAGGGACAGGGGGCTTTACACAGATACGCAGTATTTT. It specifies CASSPRDRGLYTDTQYF.

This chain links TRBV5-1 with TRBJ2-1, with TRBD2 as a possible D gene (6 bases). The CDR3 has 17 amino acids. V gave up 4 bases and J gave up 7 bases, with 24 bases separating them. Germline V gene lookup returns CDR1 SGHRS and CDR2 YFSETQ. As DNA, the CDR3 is TGCGCCAGCAGCCTAAGACTAGACGGACCCCCTCCTAATGAGCAGTTCTTC. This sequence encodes CASSLRLDGPPPNEQFF.

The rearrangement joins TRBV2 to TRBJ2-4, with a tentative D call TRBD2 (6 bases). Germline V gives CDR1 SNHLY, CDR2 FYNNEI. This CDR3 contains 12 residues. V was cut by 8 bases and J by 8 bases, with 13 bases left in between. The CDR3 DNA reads TGTGCCAGCCGGGAATCGGGGGACATTCAGTACTTC. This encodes CASRESGDIQYF.

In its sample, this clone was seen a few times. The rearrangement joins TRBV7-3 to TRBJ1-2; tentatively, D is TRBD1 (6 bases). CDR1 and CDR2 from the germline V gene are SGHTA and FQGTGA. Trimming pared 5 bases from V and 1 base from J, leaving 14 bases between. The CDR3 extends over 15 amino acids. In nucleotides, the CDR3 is TGTGCCAGCAGCGCAGCGGGGGGCCTTAACTATGGCTACACCTTC. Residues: CASSAAGGLNYGYTF.

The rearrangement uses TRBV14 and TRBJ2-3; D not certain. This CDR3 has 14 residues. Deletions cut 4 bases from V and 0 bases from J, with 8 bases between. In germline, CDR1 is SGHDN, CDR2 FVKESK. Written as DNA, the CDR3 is TGTGCCAGCAGCCCAACGCTAAGCACAGATACGCAGTATTTT. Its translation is CASSPTLSTDTQYF.

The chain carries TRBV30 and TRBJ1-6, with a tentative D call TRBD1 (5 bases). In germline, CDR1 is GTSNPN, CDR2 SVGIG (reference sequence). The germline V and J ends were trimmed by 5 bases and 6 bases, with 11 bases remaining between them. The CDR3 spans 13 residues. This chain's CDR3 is CAWEGQTNSPLHF. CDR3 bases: TGTGCCTGGGAGGGGCAGACTAATTCACCCCTCCACTTT. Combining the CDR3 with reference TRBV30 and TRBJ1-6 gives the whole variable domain SQTIHQWPATLVQPVGSPLSLECTVEGTSNPNLYWYRQAAGRGLQLLFYSVGIGQISSEVPQNLSASRPQDRQFILSSKKLLLSDSGFYLCAWEGQTNSPLHFGNGTRLTVT.

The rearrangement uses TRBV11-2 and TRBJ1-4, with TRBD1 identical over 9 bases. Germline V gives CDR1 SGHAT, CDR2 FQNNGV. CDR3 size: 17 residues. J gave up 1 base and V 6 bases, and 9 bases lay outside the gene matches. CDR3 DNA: TGTGCCAGCAGAAGGACAGGGGAGGTCCTAACTAATGAAAAACTGTTTTTT. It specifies CASRRTGEVLTNEKLFF.

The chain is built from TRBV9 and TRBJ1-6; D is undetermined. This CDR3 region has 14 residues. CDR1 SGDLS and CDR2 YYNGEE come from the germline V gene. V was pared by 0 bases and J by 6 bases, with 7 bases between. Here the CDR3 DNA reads TGTGCCAGCAGCGTAGAGACGGTTAATTCACCCCTCCACTTT. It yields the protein CASSVETVNSPLHF.

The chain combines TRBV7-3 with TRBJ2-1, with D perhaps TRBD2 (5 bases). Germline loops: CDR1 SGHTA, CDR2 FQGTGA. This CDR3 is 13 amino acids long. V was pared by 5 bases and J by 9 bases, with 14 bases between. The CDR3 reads CASSQLGGAEQFF. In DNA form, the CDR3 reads TGTGCCAGCAGCCAACTAGGCGGCGCTGAGCAGTTCTTC.

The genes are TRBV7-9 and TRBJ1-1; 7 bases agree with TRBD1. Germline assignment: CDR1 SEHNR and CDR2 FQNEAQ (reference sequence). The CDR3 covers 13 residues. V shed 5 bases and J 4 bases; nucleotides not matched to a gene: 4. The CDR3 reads CASSHDRATEAFF. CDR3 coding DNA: TGTGCCAGCAGCCATGACAGGGCCACTGAAGCTTTCTTT.

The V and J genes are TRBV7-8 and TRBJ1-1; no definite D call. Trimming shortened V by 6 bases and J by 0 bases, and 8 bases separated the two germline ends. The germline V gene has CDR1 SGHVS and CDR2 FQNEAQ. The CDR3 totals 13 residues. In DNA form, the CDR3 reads TGTGCCAGCAGGCTCATATTGAACACTGAAGCTTTCTTT. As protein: CASRLILNTEAFF.

The CDR3 region has the DNA TGTGCCAGCAGTCTATCCGGGACAGAGGGGGGCTACACCTTC. Protein: CASSLSGTEGGYTF. This chain uses TRBV11-2 with TRBJ1-2, with 7 bases fitting TRBD1. The CDR3 covers 14 residues. Germline CDR1 reads SGHAT; CDR2 reads FQNNGV. Trimming removed 6 bases from V and 8 bases from J; junction bases left unmatched: 12.

This CDR3 is CASSEFGHPGAYGYTF. The DNA of the CDR3 is TGTGCCAGCAGTGAGTTTGGACACCCGGGGGCCTATGGCTACACCTTC. J is TRBJ1-2 and V is TRBV6-4; maybe TRBD1 (6 bases). The germline CDR1 and CDR2 sequences are MRHNA and SNTAGT. Trimming cost V 3 bases and J 4 bases, with 18 bases left between them. The CDR3 extends over 16 amino acids.

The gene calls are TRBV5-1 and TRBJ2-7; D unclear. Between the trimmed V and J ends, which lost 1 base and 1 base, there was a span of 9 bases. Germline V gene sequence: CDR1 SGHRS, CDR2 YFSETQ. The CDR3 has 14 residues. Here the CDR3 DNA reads TGCGCCAGCAGCTTGCGGACGGCGTCCTACGAGCAGTACTTC. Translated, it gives CASSLRTASYEQYF.